The sequence of this T cell receptor (beta chain) was determined in a study of shared clonotypes between healthy human individuals. General study findings and limits: Some naive CD4 clonotypes, roughly 4.8%, turned up in common across four donors.

Sequenced by immunoSEQ multiplex PCR; TCRdb stores in-frame clones only, minus some. The sample consists of 950,000 to 1,300,000 clones, about three quarters of them appearing once. A word on this clone: What it recognizes is unknown.

The V gene lost 4 bases and the J gene lost 7 bases, with 17 bases spanning the gap. This CDR3 is built from 15 residues. In germline, CDR1 is SGHTA, CDR2 FQGNSA. The V and J genes are TRBV7-2 and TRBJ1-5, with D perhaps matching TRBD1 (5 bases). Sequenced: memory CD4+ T cells sorted from blood. As to subset: CD45RA-negative fraction. This TCR was sampled from a man aged 18 to 29 in good health. The CDR3 is CASSSVPGLNQPQHF. As DNA, the CDR3 is TGTGCCAGCAGCTCGGTGCCAGGGCTCAACCAGCCCCAGCATTTT. Variable domain in full (rest from reference TRBV7-2 and TRBJ1-5): GAGVSQSPSNKVTEKGKDVELRCDPISGHTALYWYRQSLGQGLEFLIYFQGNSAPDKSGLPSDRFSAERTGGSVSTLTIQRTQQEDSAVYLCASSSVPGLNQPQHFGDGTRLSIL.